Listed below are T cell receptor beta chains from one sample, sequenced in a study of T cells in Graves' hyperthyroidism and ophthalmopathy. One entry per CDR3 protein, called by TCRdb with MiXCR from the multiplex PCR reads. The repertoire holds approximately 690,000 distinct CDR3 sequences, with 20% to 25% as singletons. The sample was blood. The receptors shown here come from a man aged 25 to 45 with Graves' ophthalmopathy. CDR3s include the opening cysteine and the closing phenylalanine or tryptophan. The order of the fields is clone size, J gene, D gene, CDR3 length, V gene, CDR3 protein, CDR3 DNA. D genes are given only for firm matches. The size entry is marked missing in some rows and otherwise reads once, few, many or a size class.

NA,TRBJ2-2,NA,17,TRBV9,CASSVSTGTLNTGELFF,TGTGCCAGCAGCGTATCCACCGGGACACTTAACACCGGGGAGCTGTTTTTT
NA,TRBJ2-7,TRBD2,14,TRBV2,CASLQSGSSYEQYF,TGTGCCAGCCTTCAGAGCGGGAGCTCCTACGAGCAGTACTTC
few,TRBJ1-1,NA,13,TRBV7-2,CASSLTRETEAFF,TGTGCCAGCAGCTTAACGAGAGAGACTGAAGCTTTCTTT
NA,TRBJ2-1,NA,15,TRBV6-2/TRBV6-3,CASSYAGWTYNEQFF,TGTGCCAGCAGTTACGCGGGGTGGACCTACAATGAGCAGTTCTTC
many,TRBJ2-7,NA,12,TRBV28,CASTDGSYEQYF,TGTGCCAGCACCGATGGGAGCTACGAGCAGTACTTC
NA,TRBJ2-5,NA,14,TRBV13,CASSPTRGQETQYF,TGTGCCAGCAGCCCTACCAGGGGTCAAGAGACCCAGTACTTC
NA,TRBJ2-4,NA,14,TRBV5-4,CASSPGNMRDIQYF,TGTGCCAGCAGCCCTGGTAACATGAGGGACATTCAGTACTTC
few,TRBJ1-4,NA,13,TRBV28,CAQRGPRNEKLFF,TGTGCCCAACGGGGGCCCCGTAATGAAAAACTGTTTTTT
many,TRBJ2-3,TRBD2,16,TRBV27,CASSEPTSARTDTQYF,TGTGCCAGCAGTGAGCCGACTAGCGCCCGCACAGATACGCAGTATTTT
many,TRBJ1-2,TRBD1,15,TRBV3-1,CASSPGQGGTYGYTF,TGTGCCAGCAGCCCGGGACAGGGGGGGACCTATGGCTACACCTTC
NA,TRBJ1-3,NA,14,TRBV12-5,CASGLGEGGNTIYF,TGTGCTAGTGGTTTGGGCGAGGGGGGAAACACCATATATTTT
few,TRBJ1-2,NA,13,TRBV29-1,CSAPEADNYGYTF,TGCAGCGCCCCTGAGGCGGATAACTATGGCTACACCTTC
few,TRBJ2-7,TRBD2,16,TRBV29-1,CSAVLGLAHSSYEQYF,TGCAGCGCCGTACTAGGACTAGCTCATAGCTCCTACGAGCAGTACTTC
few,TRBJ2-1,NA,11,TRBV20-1,CSARWVQEQFF,TGCAGTGCTAGGTGGGTCCAGGAGCAGTTCTTC
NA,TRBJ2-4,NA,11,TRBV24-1,CATSDRNIQYF,TGTGCCACCAGCGATAGGAACATTCAGTACTTC
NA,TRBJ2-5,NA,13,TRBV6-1,CATGEAGQETQYF,TGTGCCACGGGTGAGGCGGGACAAGAGACCCAGTACTTC
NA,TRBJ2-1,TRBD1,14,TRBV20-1,CSAPGQVSLNEQFF,TGCAGTGCACCGGGACAGGTTAGCCTGAATGAGCAGTTCTTC
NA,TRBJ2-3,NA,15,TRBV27,CASSFSGPIRDTQYF,TGTGCCAGCAGTTTTTCCGGACCGATTCGGGATACGCAGTATTTT
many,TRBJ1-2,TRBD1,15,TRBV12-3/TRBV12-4,CASSQTGTGLQGYTF,TGTGCCAGCAGTCAGACCGGGACAGGGCTTCAGGGCTACACCTTC
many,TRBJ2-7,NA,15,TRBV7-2,CASSLGVVSSYEQYF,TGTGCCAGCAGCTTAGGGGTAGTGAGTAGCTACGAGCAGTACTTC